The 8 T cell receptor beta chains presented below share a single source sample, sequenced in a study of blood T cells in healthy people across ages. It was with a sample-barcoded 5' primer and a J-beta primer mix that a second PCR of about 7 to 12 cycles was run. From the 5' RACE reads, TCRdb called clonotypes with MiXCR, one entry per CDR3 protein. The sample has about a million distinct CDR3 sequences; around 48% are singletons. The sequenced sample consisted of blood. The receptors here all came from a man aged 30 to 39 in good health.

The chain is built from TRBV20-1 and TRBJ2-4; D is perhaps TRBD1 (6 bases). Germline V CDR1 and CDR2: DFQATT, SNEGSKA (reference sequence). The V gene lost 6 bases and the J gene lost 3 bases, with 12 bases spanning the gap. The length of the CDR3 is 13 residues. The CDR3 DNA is TGCAGTGCCCCCCCAGGGGACAAAAACATTCAGTACTTC. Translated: CSAPPGDKNIQYF.

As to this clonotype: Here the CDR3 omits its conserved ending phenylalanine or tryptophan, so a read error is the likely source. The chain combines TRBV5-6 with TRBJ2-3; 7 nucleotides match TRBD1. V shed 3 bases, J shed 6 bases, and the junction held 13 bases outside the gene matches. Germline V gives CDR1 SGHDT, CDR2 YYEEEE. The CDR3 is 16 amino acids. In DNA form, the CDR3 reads TGTGCCAGCAGCTGGGGTCGGGACAGCCGGTCCGATACGCAGTATGTT. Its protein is CASSWGRDSRSDTQYV.

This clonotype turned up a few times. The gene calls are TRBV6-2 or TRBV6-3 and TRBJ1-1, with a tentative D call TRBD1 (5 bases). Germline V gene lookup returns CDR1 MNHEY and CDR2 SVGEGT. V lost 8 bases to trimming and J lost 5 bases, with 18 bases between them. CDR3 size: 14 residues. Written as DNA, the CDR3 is TGTGCCAGCCTTCGGGACGGGGCCAGGACTGAAGCTTTCTTT. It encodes CASLRDGARTEAFF.

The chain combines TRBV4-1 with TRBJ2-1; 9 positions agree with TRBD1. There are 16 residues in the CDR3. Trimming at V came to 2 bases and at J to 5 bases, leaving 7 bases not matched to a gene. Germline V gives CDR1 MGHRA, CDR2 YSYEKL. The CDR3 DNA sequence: TGCGCCAGCAGCCAACCCCCGGGACAGGGTAACAATGAGCAGTTCTTC. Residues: CASSQPPGQGNNEQFF.

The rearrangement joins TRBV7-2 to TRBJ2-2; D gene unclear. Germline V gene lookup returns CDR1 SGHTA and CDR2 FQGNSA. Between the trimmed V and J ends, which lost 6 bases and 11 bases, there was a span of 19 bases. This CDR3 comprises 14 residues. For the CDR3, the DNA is TGTGCCAGCAGTCAAACAGCTTCAGGTTCCGAGCTGTTTTTT. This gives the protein CASSQTASGSELFF. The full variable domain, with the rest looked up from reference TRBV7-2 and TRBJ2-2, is GAGVSQSPSNKVTEKGKDVELRCDPISGHTALYWYRQSLGQGLEFLIYFQGNSAPDKSGLPSDRFSAERTGGSVSTLTIQRTQQEDSAVYLCASSQTASGSELFFGEGSRLTVL.

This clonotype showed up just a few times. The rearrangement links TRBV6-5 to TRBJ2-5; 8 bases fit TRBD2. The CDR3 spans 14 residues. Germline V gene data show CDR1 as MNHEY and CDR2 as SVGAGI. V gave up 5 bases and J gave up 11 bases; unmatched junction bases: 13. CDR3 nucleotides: TGTGCCAGCAGTCGGCGGGGGGCGGTCAATGAGCAGTACTTC. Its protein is CASSRRGAVNEQYF.

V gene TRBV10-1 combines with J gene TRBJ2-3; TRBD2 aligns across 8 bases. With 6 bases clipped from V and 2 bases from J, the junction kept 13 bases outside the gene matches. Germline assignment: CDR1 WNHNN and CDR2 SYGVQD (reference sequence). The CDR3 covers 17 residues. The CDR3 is CASSSSGLGGPTDTQYF. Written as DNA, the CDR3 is TGCGCCAGCAGCTCCTCGGGACTAGGAGGCCCCACAGATACGCAGTATTTT.

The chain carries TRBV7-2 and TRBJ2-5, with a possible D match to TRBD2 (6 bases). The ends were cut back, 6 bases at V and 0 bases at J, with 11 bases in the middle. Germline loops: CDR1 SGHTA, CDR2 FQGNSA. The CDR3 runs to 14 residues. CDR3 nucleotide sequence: TGTGCCAGCAGTTTGGACTATAACCAAGAGACCCAGTACTTC. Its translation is CASSLDYNQETQYF.